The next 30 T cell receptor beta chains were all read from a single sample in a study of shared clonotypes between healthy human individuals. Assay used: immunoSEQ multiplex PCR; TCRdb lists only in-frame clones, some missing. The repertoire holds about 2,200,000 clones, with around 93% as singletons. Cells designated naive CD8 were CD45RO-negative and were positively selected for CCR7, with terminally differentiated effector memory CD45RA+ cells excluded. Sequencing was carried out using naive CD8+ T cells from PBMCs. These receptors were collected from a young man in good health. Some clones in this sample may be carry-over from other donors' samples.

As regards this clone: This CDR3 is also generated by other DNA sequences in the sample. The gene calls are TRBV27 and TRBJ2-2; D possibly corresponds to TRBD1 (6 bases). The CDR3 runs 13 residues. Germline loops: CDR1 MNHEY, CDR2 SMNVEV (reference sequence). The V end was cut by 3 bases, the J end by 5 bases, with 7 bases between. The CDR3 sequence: CASSFQGTGELFF. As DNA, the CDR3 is TGTGCCAGCAGTTTTCAGGGGACCGGGGAGCTGTTTTTT.

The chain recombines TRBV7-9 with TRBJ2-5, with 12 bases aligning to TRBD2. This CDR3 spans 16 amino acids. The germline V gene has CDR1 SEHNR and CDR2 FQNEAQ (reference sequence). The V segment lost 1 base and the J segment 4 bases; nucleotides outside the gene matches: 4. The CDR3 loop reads CASSLGPSGRGETQYF. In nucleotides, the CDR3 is TGTGCCAGCAGCTTAGGGCCTAGCGGGAGGGGAGAGACCCAGTACTTC.

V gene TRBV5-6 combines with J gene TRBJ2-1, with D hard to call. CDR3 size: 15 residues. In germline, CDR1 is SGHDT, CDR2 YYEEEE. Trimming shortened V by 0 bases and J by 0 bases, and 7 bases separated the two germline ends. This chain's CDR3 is CASSLGRTSYNEQFF. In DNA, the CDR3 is TGTGCCAGCAGCTTGGGACGTACCTCCTACAATGAGCAGTTCTTC.

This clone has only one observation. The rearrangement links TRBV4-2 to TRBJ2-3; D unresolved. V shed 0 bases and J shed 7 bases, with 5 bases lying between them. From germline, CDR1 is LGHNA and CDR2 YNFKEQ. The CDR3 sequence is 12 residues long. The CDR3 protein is CASSQDQYTQYF. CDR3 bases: TGTGCCAGCAGCCAAGATCAATATACGCAGTATTTT.

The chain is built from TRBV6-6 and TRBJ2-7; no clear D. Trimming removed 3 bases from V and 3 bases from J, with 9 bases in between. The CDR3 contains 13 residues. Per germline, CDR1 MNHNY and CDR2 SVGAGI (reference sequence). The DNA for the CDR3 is TGTGCCAGCAGTTATGGTCAGCTCTACGAGCAGTACTTC. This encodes CASSYGQLYEQYF.

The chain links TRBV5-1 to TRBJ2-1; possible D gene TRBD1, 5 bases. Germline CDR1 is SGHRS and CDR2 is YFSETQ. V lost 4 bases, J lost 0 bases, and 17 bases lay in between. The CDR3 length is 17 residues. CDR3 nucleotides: TGCGCCAGCAGCCGGAACTCACAGGTGAGCTCCTACAATGAGCAGTTCTTC. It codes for CASSRNSQVSSYNEQFF.

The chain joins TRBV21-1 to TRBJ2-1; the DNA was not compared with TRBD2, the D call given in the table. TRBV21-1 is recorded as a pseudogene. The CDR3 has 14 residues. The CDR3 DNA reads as TGTGCCAGCAGCCTACCCGGGACTAGCGGGAGGGGGTTCTTC. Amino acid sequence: CASSLPGTSGRGFF.

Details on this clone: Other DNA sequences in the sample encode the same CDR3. The CDR3 spells CASSWTSGSYEQYF. The CDR3 DNA reads TGTGCCAGCAGTTGGACTAGCGGGAGCTACGAGCAGTACTTC. The chain couples TRBV6-5 to TRBJ2-7; 13 bases line up with TRBD2. This CDR3 spans 14 amino acids. With 4 bases clipped from V and 3 bases from J, the junction kept 0 bases outside the gene matches. The germline V gene has CDR1 MNHEY and CDR2 SVGAGI.

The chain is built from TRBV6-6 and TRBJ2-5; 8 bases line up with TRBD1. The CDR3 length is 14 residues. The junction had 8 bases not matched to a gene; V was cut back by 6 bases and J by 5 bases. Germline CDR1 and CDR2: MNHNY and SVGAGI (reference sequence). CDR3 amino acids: CASSHQDRDETQYF. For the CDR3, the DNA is TGTGCCAGCAGCCACCAGGACAGGGACGAGACCCAGTACTTC.

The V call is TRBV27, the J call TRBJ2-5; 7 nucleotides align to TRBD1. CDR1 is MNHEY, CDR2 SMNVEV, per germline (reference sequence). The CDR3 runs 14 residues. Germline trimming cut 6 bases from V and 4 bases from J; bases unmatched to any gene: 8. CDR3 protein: CASRTGAPGETQYF. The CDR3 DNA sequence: TGTGCCAGCAGAACAGGGGCTCCGGGAGAGACCCAGTACTTC.

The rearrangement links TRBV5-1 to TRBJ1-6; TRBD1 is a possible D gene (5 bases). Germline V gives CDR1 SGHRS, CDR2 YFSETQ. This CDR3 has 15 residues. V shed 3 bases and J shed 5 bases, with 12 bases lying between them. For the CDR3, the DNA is TGCGCCAGCAGCTCGGGGGAGAACCATAATTCACCCCTCCACTTT. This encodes CASSSGENHNSPLHF.

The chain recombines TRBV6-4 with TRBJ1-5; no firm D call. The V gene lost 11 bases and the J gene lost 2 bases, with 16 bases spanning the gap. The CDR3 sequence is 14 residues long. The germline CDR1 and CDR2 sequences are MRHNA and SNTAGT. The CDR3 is CASHGQEGNQPQHF. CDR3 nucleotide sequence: TGTGCCTCCCACGGCCAGGAAGGCAATCAGCCCCAGCATTTT.

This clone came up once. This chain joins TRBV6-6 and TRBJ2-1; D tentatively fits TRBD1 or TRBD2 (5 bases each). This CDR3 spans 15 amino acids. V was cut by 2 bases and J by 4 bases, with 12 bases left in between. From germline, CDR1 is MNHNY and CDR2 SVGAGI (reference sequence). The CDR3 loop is CASSYLSGRYNEQFF. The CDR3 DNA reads TGTGCCAGCAGTTACCTGTCAGGGAGATACAATGAGCAGTTCTTC.

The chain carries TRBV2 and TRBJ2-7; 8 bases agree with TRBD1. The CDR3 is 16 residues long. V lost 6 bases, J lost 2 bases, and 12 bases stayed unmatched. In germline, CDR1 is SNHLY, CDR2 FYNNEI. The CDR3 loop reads CASSKAGTGGTYEQYF. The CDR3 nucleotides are TGTGCCAGCAGCAAAGCCGGGACAGGTGGGACCTACGAGCAGTACTTC.

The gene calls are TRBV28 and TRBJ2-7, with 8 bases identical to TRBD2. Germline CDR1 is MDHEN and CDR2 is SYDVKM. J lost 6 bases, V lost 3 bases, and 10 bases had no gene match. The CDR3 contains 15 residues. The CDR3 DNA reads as TGTGCCAGCAGTTTCCCGGGAGGGTTGGCACTCGAGCAGTACTTC. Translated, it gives CASSFPGGLALEQYF.

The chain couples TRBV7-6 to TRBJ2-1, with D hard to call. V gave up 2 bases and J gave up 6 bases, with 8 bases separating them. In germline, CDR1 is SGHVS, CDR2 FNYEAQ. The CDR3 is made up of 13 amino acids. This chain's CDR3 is CASSLSGPNEQFF. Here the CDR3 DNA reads TGTGCCAGCAGCTTAAGTGGGCCCAATGAGCAGTTCTTC.

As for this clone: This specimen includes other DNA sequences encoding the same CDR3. DNA for the CDR3: TGTGCCAGCAGCCCGCCGGCAGGGCCCTACGAGCAGTACTTC. It is translated as CASSPPAGPYEQYF. The gene calls are TRBV11-2 and TRBJ2-7; D perhaps matches TRBD1 (5 bases). The germline V gene has CDR1 SGHAT and CDR2 FQNNGV. The CDR3 consists of 14 residues. Trimming cost V 5 bases and J 2 bases, with 13 bases left between them.

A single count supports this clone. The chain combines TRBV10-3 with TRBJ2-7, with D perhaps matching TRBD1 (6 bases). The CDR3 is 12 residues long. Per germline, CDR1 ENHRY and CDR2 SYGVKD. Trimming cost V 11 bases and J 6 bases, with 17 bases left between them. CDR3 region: CASRDNRFEQYF. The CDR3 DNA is TGTGCCTCCCGGGACAACCGCTTCGAGCAGTACTTC.

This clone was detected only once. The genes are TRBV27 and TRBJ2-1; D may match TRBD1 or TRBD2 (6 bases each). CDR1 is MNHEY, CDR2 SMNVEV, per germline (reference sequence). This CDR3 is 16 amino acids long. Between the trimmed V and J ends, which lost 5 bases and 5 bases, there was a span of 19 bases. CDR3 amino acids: CASSPVGGLVNNEQFF. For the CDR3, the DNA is TGTGCCAGCAGTCCCGTGGGGGGCCTCGTGAACAATGAGCAGTTCTTC.

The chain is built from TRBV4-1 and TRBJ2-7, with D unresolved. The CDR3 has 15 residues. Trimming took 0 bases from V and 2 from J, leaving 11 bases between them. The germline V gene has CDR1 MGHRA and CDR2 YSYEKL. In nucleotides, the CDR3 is TGCGCCAGCAGCCAAGACTCCCCGGGCCCCTACGAGCAGTACTTC. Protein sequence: CASSQDSPGPYEQYF.

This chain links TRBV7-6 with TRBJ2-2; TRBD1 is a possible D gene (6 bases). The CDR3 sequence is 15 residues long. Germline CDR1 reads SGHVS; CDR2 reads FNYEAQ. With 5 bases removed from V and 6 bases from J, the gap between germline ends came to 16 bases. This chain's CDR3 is CASSVLTGTPGELFF. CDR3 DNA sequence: TGTGCCAGCAGCGTATTAACAGGGACGCCCGGGGAGCTGTTTTTT.

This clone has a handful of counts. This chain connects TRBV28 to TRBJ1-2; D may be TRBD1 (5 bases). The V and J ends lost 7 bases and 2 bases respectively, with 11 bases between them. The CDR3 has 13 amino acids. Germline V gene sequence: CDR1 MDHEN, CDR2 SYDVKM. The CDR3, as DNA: TGTGCCAGCAAGGACAAGTCCAACTATGGCTACACCTTC. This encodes CASKDKSNYGYTF.

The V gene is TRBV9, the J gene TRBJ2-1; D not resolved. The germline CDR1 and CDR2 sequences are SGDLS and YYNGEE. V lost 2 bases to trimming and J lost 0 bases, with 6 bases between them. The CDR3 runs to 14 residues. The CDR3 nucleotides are TGTGCCAGCAGCGTCCGTGTCTCCTACAATGAGCAGTTCTTC. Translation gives CASSVRVSYNEQFF.

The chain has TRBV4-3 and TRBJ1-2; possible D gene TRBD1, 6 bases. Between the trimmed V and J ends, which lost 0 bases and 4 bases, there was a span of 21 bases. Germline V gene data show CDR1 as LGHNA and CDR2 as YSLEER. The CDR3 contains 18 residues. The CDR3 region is CASSQDRSENREGYGYTF. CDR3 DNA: TGCGCCAGCAGCCAAGATAGGAGTGAGAACAGGGAAGGCTATGGCTACACCTTC.

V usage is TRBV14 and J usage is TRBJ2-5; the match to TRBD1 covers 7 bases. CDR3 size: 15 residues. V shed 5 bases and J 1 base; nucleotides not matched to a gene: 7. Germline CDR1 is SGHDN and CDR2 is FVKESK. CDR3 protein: CASSTGQSLQETQYF. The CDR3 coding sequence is TGTGCCAGCAGCACGGGACAGAGTCTCCAAGAGACCCAGTACTTC.

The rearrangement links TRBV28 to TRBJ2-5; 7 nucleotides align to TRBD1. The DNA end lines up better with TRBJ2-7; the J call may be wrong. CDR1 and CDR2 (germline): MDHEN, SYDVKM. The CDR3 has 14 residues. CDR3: CASSPRDSLYEQYF. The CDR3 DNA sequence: TGTGCCAGCAGTCCTAGGGACAGCCTTTACGAGCAGTACTTC.

CDR3 loop: CASSVVGKGNTDTQYF. The CDR3 coding sequence is TGTGCCAGCAGCGTAGTGGGGAAGGGTAACACAGATACGCAGTATTTT. The chain uses TRBV9 and TRBJ2-3; D is unresolved. The V gene's germline CDR1 is SGDLS and CDR2 YYNGEE. Between the trimmed V and J ends, which lost 0 bases and 2 bases, there was a span of 13 bases. This CDR3 is built from 16 residues.

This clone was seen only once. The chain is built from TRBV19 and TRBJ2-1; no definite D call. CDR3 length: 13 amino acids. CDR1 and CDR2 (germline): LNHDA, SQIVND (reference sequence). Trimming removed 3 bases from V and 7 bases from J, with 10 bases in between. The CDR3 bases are TGTGCCAGTAGTATGCGAGACCGGAATGAGCAGTTCTTC. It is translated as CASSMRDRNEQFF.

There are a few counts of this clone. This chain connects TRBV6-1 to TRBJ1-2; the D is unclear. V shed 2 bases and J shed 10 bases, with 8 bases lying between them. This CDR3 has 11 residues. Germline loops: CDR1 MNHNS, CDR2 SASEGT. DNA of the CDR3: TGTGCCAGCAGTGAAATCCGGGACTACACCTTC. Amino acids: CASSEIRDYTF.

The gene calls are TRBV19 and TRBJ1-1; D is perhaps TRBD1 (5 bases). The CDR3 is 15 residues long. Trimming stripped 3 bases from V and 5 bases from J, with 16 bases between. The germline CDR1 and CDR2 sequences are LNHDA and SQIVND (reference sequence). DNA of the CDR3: TGTGCCAGTAGTATGACCCCCTCAGGGAATACTGAAGCTTTCTTT. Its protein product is CASSMTPSGNTEAFF.